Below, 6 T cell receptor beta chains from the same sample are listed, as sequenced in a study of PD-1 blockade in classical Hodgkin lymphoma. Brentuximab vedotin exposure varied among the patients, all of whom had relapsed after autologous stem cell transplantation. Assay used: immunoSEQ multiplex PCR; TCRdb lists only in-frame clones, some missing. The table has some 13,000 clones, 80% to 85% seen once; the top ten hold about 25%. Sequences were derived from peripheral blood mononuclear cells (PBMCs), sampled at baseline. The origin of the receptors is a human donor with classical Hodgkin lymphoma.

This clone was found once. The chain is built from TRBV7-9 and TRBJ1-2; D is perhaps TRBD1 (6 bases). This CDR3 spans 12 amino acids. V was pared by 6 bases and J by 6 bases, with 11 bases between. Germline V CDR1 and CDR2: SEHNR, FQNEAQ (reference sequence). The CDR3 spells CASSSQGNGYTF. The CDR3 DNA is TGTGCCAGCAGTTCACAGGGTAATGGCTACACCTTC.

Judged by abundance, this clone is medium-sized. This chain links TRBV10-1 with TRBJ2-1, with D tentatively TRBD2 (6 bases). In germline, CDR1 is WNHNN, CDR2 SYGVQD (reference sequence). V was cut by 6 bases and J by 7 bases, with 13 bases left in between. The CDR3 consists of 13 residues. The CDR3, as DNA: TGCGCCAGCAGGAATCCGGGACTTAATGAGCAGTTCTTC. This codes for CASRNPGLNEQFF.

The CDR3 DNA reads TGTGCCAGCAGCCCCGACAGGGTCTCTGAAAAACTGTTTTTT. It yields the protein CASSPDRVSEKLFF. The gene calls are TRBV6-5 and TRBJ1-4; 7 nucleotides line up with TRBD1. The CDR3 has 14 residues. From germline, CDR1 is MNHEY and CDR2 SVGAGI. The ends lost 6 bases at V and 7 bases at J; junction bases unmatched: 8.

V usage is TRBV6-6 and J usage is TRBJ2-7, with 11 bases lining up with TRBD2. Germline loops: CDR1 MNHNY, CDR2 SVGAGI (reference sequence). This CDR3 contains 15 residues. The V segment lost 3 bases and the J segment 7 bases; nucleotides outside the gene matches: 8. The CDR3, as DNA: TGTGCCAGCAGTTATACTAGCGGGAGTTCGTGGGAGCAGTACTTC. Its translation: CASSYTSGSSWEQYF.

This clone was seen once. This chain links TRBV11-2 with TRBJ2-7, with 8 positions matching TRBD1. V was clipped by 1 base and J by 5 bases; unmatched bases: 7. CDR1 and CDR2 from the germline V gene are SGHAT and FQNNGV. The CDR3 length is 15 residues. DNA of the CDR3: TGTGCCAGCAGCTTAGTGACCGGGACAGGAGACGAGCAGTACTTC. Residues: CASSLVTGTGDEQYF.

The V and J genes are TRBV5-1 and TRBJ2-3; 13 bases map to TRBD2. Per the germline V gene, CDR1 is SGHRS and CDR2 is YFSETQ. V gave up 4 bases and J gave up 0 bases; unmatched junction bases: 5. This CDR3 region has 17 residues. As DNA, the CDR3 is TGCGCCAGCAGCGGGGGACTAGCGGGGTCTAGCACAGATACGCAGTATTTT. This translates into CASSGGLAGSSTDTQYF.